This T cell receptor beta chain stems from a study of a mutant IDH1 vaccine in newly diagnosed glioma. About the research overall: Those enrolled had earlier been treated with radiotherapy, temozolomide, or both, mostly both. General study points: Apparently, pseudoprogression bore no relation to changes among the top peripheral T cell clonotypes.

This clone was detected a few times. As yet, its antigen is unknown. Generated by immunoSEQ multiplex PCR, the TCRdb table keeps only in-frame clones and is missing some. The sample has fewer than 35,000 clones; about 80% are singletons. Time point described: week 47, end of study. All doses held 300 ug of mutant IDH1 20-mer peptide, with topical imiquimod. Every donor had a new WHO grade 3 or 4 astrocytoma that was IDH1-mutant, with loss of nuclear ATRX. Germline CDR1 reads MNHEY; CDR2 reads SVGAGI. Trimming pared 6 bases from V and 5 bases from J, leaving 14 bases between. The CDR3 spans 14 residues. The source of this sequence is a young man with glioma. The chain recombines TRBV6-5 with TRBJ2-1; TRBD2 is a possible D gene (6 bases). Sequencing was performed on PBMCs, taken from a glioma patient whose treatment included an IDH1 peptide vaccine. CDR3 in DNA: TGTGCCAGCAGCCGCTTCGGGGGAAACAATGAGCAGTTCTTC. This encodes CASSRFGGNNEQFF.